This TCR beta chain emerged from a study of blood T cell repertoires in COVID-19. For the study at large: Both acute and convalescent COVID-19 samples were obtained from the United States, Italy and Spain. PBMCs, B-cell-depleted T cells, or T cells provided the cDNA or gDNA that made up the material.

Per the study methods: Reference gene primer amplification gave nucleated cell count estimates. TCRdb keeps only in-frame clones here, not all; method: immunoSEQ multiplex PCR. The V and J calls and clone size were taken over from that table, and D and trimming were inferred from the DNA. Of 200,000 to 250,000 clones listed, roughly nine tenths are singletons. V shed 4 bases and J shed 6 bases, with 16 bases lying between them. Germline V gene lookup returns CDR1 SGHNT and CDR2 YYREEE (reference sequence). The CDR3 has 14 amino acids. The gene calls are TRBV5-4 and TRBJ2-5; D remains ambiguous. Sequencing was done on a sample of peripheral blood. The clonotype comes from a man aged 25 to 40 with acute or convalescent COVID-19. The CDR3 coding sequence is TGTGCCAGCAGCCTGGCAGGTGTCGTCCAGACCCAGTACTTC. Its protein is CASSLAGVVQTQYF.